The rows below give T cell receptor beta chains drawn from one sample of a study of OX40 agonist ivuxolimab in advanced cancers. The method was immunoSEQ multiplex PCR; TCRdb's version includes in-frame clones alone and lacks a portion of them. The data hold approximately 40,000 clones, with approximately 79% observed a single time. The specimen was CD4+ or CD8+ T cells sorted from blood, collected in a trial of the OX40 agonist ivuxolimab. The receptors stem from an adult with an advanced solid tumor such as melanoma, head and neck, liver or kidney cancer. Both conserved end residues are trimmed from each CDR3. Each record gives: J gene, CDR3 length, V gene, CDR3 protein.

j_call: TRBJ2-5; cdr3_length: 11; v_call: TRBV9; cdr3_aa: ASSVGPQETQY
j_call: TRBJ1-6; cdr3_length: 12; v_call: TRBV5-1; cdr3_aa: ASSLGTEYSPLH
j_call: TRBJ2-7; cdr3_length: 12; v_call: TRBV11-2; cdr3_aa: ASSLMAGDNEQY
j_call: TRBJ2-2; cdr3_length: 11; v_call: TRBV7-9; cdr3_aa: ASSLGNTGELF
j_call: TRBJ2-7; cdr3_length: 13; v_call: TRBV7-9; cdr3_aa: ASSLGQSLSYEQY
j_call: TRBJ1-2; cdr3_length: 10; v_call: TRBV5-3; cdr3_aa: ASTTRSYGYT
j_call: TRBJ2-1; cdr3_length: 9; v_call: TRBV6-5; cdr3_aa: ASRGINEQF
j_call: TRBJ2-6; cdr3_length: 13; v_call: TRBV19; cdr3_aa: ASSIGAGYLDLLT
j_call: TRBJ1-5; cdr3_length: 12; v_call: TRBV5-1; cdr3_aa: ASSEGQSNQPQH
j_call: TRBJ2-3; cdr3_length: 13; v_call: TRBV5-1; cdr3_aa: ASFPGQGASDTQY
j_call: TRBJ1-5; cdr3_length: 13; v_call: TRBV2; cdr3_aa: ASSEARGAGQPQH
j_call: TRBJ1-5; cdr3_length: 12; v_call: TRBV19; cdr3_aa: ASRRQTSNQPQH
j_call: TRBJ2-1; cdr3_length: 14; v_call: TRBV7-8; cdr3_aa: ASSPYRLAGGYEQF
j_call: TRBJ2-7; cdr3_length: 13; v_call: TRBV6-1; cdr3_aa: ASSETTGGIYEQY
j_call: TRBJ2-1; cdr3_length: 15; v_call: TRBV18; cdr3_aa: ASSPRAGEFRDNEQF
j_call: NA; cdr3_length: 13; v_call: TRBV30; cdr3_aa: AWSSGTPGLYEQY
j_call: TRBJ2-5; cdr3_length: 15; v_call: TRBV5-6; cdr3_aa: ASSLWSSGGLRETQY
j_call: TRBJ2-5; cdr3_length: 10; v_call: TRBV19; cdr3_aa: ASKGQQETQY
j_call: TRBJ2-5; cdr3_length: 11; v_call: TRBV18; cdr3_aa: ASSPNREETQY
j_call: TRBJ2-7; cdr3_length: 13; v_call: TRBV4-2; cdr3_aa: ASSQDRQSSYEQY
j_call: TRBJ2-7; cdr3_length: 11; v_call: TRBV29-1; cdr3_aa: SASDRGGHEQY
j_call: TRBJ1-1; cdr3_length: 9; v_call: TRBV20-1; cdr3_aa: SASQNTEAF
j_call: TRBJ1-5; cdr3_length: 14; v_call: TRBV7-4; cdr3_aa: ASNLRGAYSNQPQH
j_call: TRBJ2-5; cdr3_length: 13; v_call: TRBV19; cdr3_aa: ASSIGTVSEETQY
j_call: TRBJ2-3; cdr3_length: 13; v_call: TRBV7-2; cdr3_aa: ASSEGGRSTDTQY
j_call: TRBJ2-2; cdr3_length: 13; v_call: TRBV7-8; cdr3_aa: ASSLGTSGTGELF
j_call: TRBJ1-4; cdr3_length: 15; v_call: TRBV19; cdr3_aa: ASSIGSRQGANEKLF
j_call: TRBJ1-2; cdr3_length: 14; v_call: TRBV5-4; cdr3_aa: ASSLGGAEGNWGYT
j_call: TRBJ1-5; cdr3_length: 11; v_call: TRBV7-6; cdr3_aa: ASSSRGGQPQH
j_call: TRBJ2-1; cdr3_length: 13; v_call: TRBV19; cdr3_aa: ASRNIAGSRNEQF
j_call: TRBJ2-3; cdr3_length: 15; v_call: TRBV19; cdr3_aa: ASSISFGGVGADTQY
j_call: TRBJ2-7; cdr3_length: 14; v_call: TRBV27; cdr3_aa: ASSLSAGSLSYEQY
j_call: TRBJ1-1; cdr3_length: 11; v_call: TRBV29-1; cdr3_aa: SAREGGDTEAF
j_call: TRBJ1-2; cdr3_length: 10; v_call: TRBV6-6; cdr3_aa: ASRPGNYGYT
j_call: TRBJ2-4; cdr3_length: 13; v_call: TRBV11-2; cdr3_aa: ASSSPRRTKNIQY
j_call: TRBJ1-1; cdr3_length: 11; v_call: TRBV10-1; cdr3_aa: ASSRQMNTEAF
j_call: TRBJ2-6; cdr3_length: 13; v_call: TRBV19; cdr3_aa: ASTGGPSGANVLT
j_call: TRBJ1-1; cdr3_length: 12; v_call: TRBV15; cdr3_aa: ATSRGEGWVEAF
j_call: TRBJ1-1; cdr3_length: 11; v_call: TRBV30; cdr3_aa: AWSPHQNTEAF
j_call: TRBJ1-6; cdr3_length: 11; v_call: TRBV27; cdr3_aa: ASSPLHNSPLH
j_call: TRBJ2-1; cdr3_length: 13; v_call: TRBV6-6; cdr3_aa: ASSPLAGSYNEQF
j_call: TRBJ1-5; cdr3_length: 13; v_call: TRBV4-1; cdr3_aa: ASKMRQNSNQPQH
j_call: TRBJ2-6; cdr3_length: 13; v_call: TRBV7-6; cdr3_aa: ASSLGGAGANVLT
j_call: TRBJ1-5; cdr3_length: 10; v_call: TRBV30; cdr3_aa: AWSLQNQPQH
j_call: TRBJ2-1; cdr3_length: 9; v_call: TRBV19; cdr3_aa: ASSISGEQF
j_call: TRBJ2-2; cdr3_length: 14; v_call: TRBV2; cdr3_aa: ASSALAGGGTGELF
j_call: TRBJ1-2; cdr3_length: 12; v_call: TRBV18; cdr3_aa: ASSPGGQDYGYT
j_call: TRBJ1-2; cdr3_length: 12; v_call: TRBV4-1; cdr3_aa: ASSYRGFNYGYT
j_call: TRBJ2-1; cdr3_length: 12; v_call: TRBV4-2; cdr3_aa: ASSQDPGFAEQF
j_call: TRBJ2-1; cdr3_length: 14; v_call: TRBV14; cdr3_aa: ASSQFPGLAVYEQF
j_call: TRBJ1-5; cdr3_length: 12; v_call: TRBV5-5; cdr3_aa: ASSLRTGEQPQH
j_call: TRBJ2-2; cdr3_length: 14; v_call: TRBV12-1; cdr3_aa: ASSLGTPANTGELF
j_call: TRBJ2-1; cdr3_length: 13; v_call: TRBV7-2; cdr3_aa: ASSFRGGSNNEQF
j_call: TRBJ2-1; cdr3_length: 10; v_call: TRBV30; cdr3_aa: AWRRLVNEQF
j_call: NA; cdr3_length: 12; v_call: TRBV7-2; cdr3_aa: ASSISGRTNEQY